This entry lists 15 T cell receptor beta chains sequenced from one sample in a study of blood T cell repertoires in COVID-19. Produced via immunoSEQ multiplex PCR; TCRdb's table is partial and in-frame only. This table has about 57,000 clones, 75% to 90% appearing once. What was sequenced was peripheral blood. These receptors all stem from a woman of 80 years or more with COVID-19, enrolled during active disease.

The chain uses TRBV5-1 and TRBJ2-2; D is undetermined. The CDR3 consists of 14 residues. V was cut by 2 bases and J by 5 bases, with 10 bases left in between. Germline V lookup: CDR1 SGHRS, CDR2 YFSETQ. The CDR3 loop reads CASSFTVGTGELFF. The CDR3 nucleotides read TGCGCCAGCAGCTTCACAGTGGGTACCGGGGAGCTGTTTTTT.

V usage is TRBV24-1 and J usage is TRBJ1-6; maybe TRBD1 (6 bases). Germline values: CDR1 KGHDR, CDR2 SFDVKD. Trimming removed 9 bases at V and 10 bases at J, with 27 bases between. This CDR3 spans 17 amino acids. The DNA for the CDR3 is TGTGCCACCCCTTTTAGTCCGGGACACCCCATAATGTCACCCCTCCACTTT. As protein: CATPFSPGHPIMSPLHF.

The CDR3 sequence is CAIRTEGGAGRRSTDTQYF. The CDR3 nucleotides read TGTGCCATCAGAACTGAGGGTGGAGCGGGGAGACGAAGCACAGATACGCAGTATTTT. The chain is built from TRBV10-3 and TRBJ2-3; 7 bases match TRBD2. Germline lookup yields CDR1 ENHRY and CDR2 SYGVKD. V shed 6 bases, J shed 0 bases, and the junction held 18 bases outside the gene matches. The CDR3 totals 19 residues.

The sample holds one count of this clone. The chain recombines TRBV5-4 with TRBJ1-1; 10 positions agree with TRBD1. With 5 bases clipped from V and 1 base from J, the junction kept 5 bases outside the gene matches. Germline CDR1 reads SGHNT; CDR2 reads YYREEE (reference sequence). CDR3 length: 15 amino acids. The CDR3 protein is CASRKGQGPNTEAFF. CDR3 nucleotides: TGTGCCAGCAGGAAGGGACAGGGGCCGAACACTGAAGCTTTCTTT. Drawing the rest from reference TRBV5-4 and TRBJ1-1, the complete variable domain is ETGVTQSPTHLIKTRGQQVTLRCSSQSGHNTVSWYQQALGQGPQFIFQYYREEENGRGNFPPRFSGLQFPNYSSELNVNALELDDSALYLCASRKGQGPNTEAFFGQGTRLTVV.

This clone was found a few times. This chain uses TRBV9 with TRBJ1-1; D is uncertain. The length of the CDR3 is 14 residues. Trimming pared 0 bases from V and 0 bases from J, leaving 6 bases between. Germline V lookup: CDR1 SGDLS, CDR2 YYNGEE. CDR3 DNA: TGTGCCAGCAGCGTAGAAGAGTTGAACACTGAAGCTTTCTTT. Its protein is CASSVEELNTEAFF.

The chain recombines TRBV30 with TRBJ1-2; the D is unclear. The CDR3 has 13 amino acids. Trimming left V 4 bases short and J 1 base short, with 10 bases between. Germline CDR1 reads GTSNPN; CDR2 reads SVGIG (reference sequence). The CDR3 DNA reads as TGTGCCTGGAATTTCGGTTATAACTATGGCTACACCTTC. This translates into CAWNFGYNYGYTF.

The genes are TRBV5-8 and TRBJ1-6, with a tentative D call TRBD1 (5 bases). Per germline, CDR1 SGHTS and CDR2 YDEGEE. The germline V and J ends were trimmed by 4 bases and 15 bases, with 14 bases remaining between them. The CDR3 is 12 amino acids. CDR3 nucleotides: TGTGCCAGCAGCCCCTTCAACAGGAACCTCCACTTT. This sequence encodes CASSPFNRNLHF.

This clone was picked up one time. CDR3 amino acids: CASSWGDSNTEAFF. The DNA of the CDR3 is TGCGCCAGCAGCTGGGGGGATAGTAACACTGAAGCTTTCTTT. The V call is TRBV5-1, the J call TRBJ1-1, with a weak D call TRBD1 (5 bases). V lost 3 bases to trimming and J lost 2 bases, with 11 bases between them. This CDR3 contains 14 residues. Germline values: CDR1 SGHRS, CDR2 YFSETQ. The entire variable domain, with the rest obtained from reference TRBV5-1 and TRBJ1-1, is as follows: KAGVTQTPRYLIKTRGQQVTLSCSPISGHRSVSWYQQTPGQGLQFLFEYFSETQRNKGNFPGRFSGRQFSNSRSEMNVSTLELGDSALYLCASSWGDSNTEAFFGQGTRLTVV.

This clone was detected only once. The V gene is TRBV10-3, the J gene TRBJ1-2; D call uncertain. Germline CDR1 ENHRY, CDR2 SYGVKD. The CDR3 has 13 amino acids. The V and J ends lost 4 bases and 0 bases respectively, with 6 bases between them. CDR3 amino acids: CAISGPANYGYTF. The CDR3 DNA reads as TGTGCCATCAGTGGTCCGGCTAACTATGGCTACACCTTC.

The chain joins TRBV15 to TRBJ2-7, with TRBD1 as a possible D gene (6 bases). Germline loops: CDR1 LNHNV, CDR2 YYDKDF (reference sequence). The CDR3 is 16 residues long. V lost 0 bases and J lost 6, with 18 bases in between. For the CDR3, the DNA is TGTGCCACCAGCAGAGACCCTCAGGGGAGATTGAGCGAGCAGTACTTC. Encoded protein: CATSRDPQGRLSEQYF.

Relative to its sample, this clone is medium-sized. J is TRBJ1-1 and V is TRBV3-1 (or the pseudogene TRBV3-2), with D possibly TRBD1 on 6 matching bases. The CDR3 covers 14 residues. V shed 0 bases and J shed 1 base, with 6 bases lying between them. From germline, CDR1 is LGHDT and CDR2 YNNKEL (reference sequence). As DNA, the CDR3 is TGTGCCAGCAGCCAAGAACAGGGGAACACTGAAGCTTTCTTT. Residues: CASSQEQGNTEAFF.

The V and J genes are TRBV7-9 and TRBJ2-7, with a tentative D call TRBD1 (8 bases). The germline V and J ends were trimmed by 8 bases and 3 bases, with 14 bases remaining between them. The CDR3 covers 13 residues. Looked up from germline, CDR1 is SEHNR and CDR2 is FQNEAQ (reference sequence). The CDR3 sequence is CASETGEGYEQYF. The CDR3 region has the DNA TGTGCCAGCGAGACAGGGGAGGGCTACGAGCAGTACTTC.

The chain employs TRBV7-2 and TRBJ2-3, with D tentatively TRBD2 (5 bases). The germline gives CDR1 SGHTA, CDR2 FQGNSA. V shed 1 base and J shed 2 bases, with 10 bases lying between them. CDR3 length: 15 amino acids. CDR3 bases: TGTGCCAGCAGCTTAGTACGGGGTCACACAGATACGCAGTATTTT. Protein sequence: CASSLVRGHTDTQYF.

The rearrangement joins TRBV6-2 or TRBV6-3 to TRBJ1-2; D is unclear. V lost 6 bases to trimming and J lost 3 bases, with 8 bases between them. CDR1 MNHEY and CDR2 SVGEGT come from the germline V gene. The length of the CDR3 is 12 residues. Here the CDR3 DNA reads TGTGCCAGCAGCAAGGGAGACTATGGCTACACCTTC. Protein sequence: CASSKGDYGYTF.

The V and J genes are TRBV4-1 and TRBJ2-1, with 8 bases identical to TRBD2. The CDR3 runs 16 residues. With 4 bases clipped from V and 0 bases from J, the junction kept 5 bases outside the gene matches. CDR1 MGHRA and CDR2 YSYEKL come from the germline V gene. The CDR3 DNA is TGCGCCAGCAGCCCCACTAGCGGCTCCTCCTACAATGAGCAGTTCTTC. Translation: CASSPTSGSSYNEQFF.